This T cell receptor (beta chain) was retrieved from a study of OX40 agonist ivuxolimab in advanced cancers. Clones were sequenced by immunoSEQ multiplex PCR, and TCRdb holds only the in-frame ones, with some missing. The data contain roughly 70,000 clones, around 83% of them seen just once; the ten biggest clones take up 0.35% to 0.5%. J was trimmed by 6 bases and V by 8 bases; bases with no gene match: 7. Germline V gene lookup returns CDR1 WSHSY and CDR2 SAAADI. The CDR3 contains 12 residues. The clonotype comes from an adult with an advanced solid tumor such as melanoma, head and neck, liver or kidney cancer. This chain uses TRBV10-2 with TRBJ2-7; TRBD2 aligns across 7 bases. The material sequenced was CD4+ or CD8+ T cells sorted from blood, taken in a trial of the OX40 agonist ivuxolimab. DNA of the CDR3: TGCGCCAGCGGAGTTAGGGAGGGCGAGCAGTACTTC. Translated, it gives CASGVREGEQYF.